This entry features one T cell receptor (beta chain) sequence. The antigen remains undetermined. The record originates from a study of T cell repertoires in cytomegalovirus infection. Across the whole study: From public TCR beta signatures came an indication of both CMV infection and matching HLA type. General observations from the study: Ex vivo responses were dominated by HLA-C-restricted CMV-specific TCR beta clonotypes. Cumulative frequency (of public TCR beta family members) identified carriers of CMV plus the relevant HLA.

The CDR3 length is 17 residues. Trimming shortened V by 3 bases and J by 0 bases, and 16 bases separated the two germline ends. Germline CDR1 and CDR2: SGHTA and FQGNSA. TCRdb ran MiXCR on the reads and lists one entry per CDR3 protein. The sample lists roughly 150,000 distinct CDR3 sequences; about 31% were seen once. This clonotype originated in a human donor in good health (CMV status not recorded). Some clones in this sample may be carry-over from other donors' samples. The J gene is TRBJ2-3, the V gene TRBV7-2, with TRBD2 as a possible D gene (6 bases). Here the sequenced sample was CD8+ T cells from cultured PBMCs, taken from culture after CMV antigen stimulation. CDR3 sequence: CASSFPHTGVSTDTQYF. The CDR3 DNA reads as TGTGCCAGCAGCTTTCCCCATACGGGGGTGAGCACAGATACGCAGTATTTT.